These T cell receptor beta chains were read from a single sample in a study. TCRdb analysed the 5' RACE reads with MiXCR anew, one entry per CDR3 protein. This table has roughly 50,000 distinct CDR3 sequences, about a sixth appearing once. Sample: naive CD4+ T cells sorted from blood. The receptors were gathered from a female donor with breast cancer. Both conserved end residues are part of each CDR3. The D gene is left open where the match is weak. Part of the rows lack a size; the others show once, few, many or a class for expanded clones.

d_call: -
v_call: TRBV6-1
clone_size: many
j_call: TRBJ1-1
cdr3_nt: TGTGCCAGCGGAGGGGCAGCAGGGACGGACACTGAAGCTTTCTTT
cdr3_aa: CASGGAAGTDTEAFF

d_call: TRBD2
v_call: TRBV4-3
clone_size: few
j_call: TRBJ2-7
cdr3_nt: TGCGCCAGCAGCCAAGGAGTCAGCGGGAGGACCTACGAGCAGTACTTC
cdr3_aa: CASSQGVSGRTYEQYF

d_call: TRBD2
v_call: TRBV5-1
clone_size: few
j_call: TRBJ2-2
cdr3_nt: TGCGCCAGCAGCTTGGATCTAGCGGGAGCCGGGGAGCTGTTTTTT
cdr3_aa: CASSLDLAGAGELFF

d_call: -
v_call: TRBV5-1
clone_size: -
j_call: TRBJ1-1
cdr3_nt: TGCGCCAGCAGTCTTTTACGAGGGGGGAACACTGAAGCTTTCTTT
cdr3_aa: CASSLLRGGNTEAFF

d_call: TRBD2
v_call: TRBV5-1
clone_size: few
j_call: TRBJ2-1
cdr3_nt: TGCGCCAGCAGCTTTGGCGGGAGCTCCTACAATGAGCAGTTCTTC
cdr3_aa: CASSFGGSSYNEQFF

d_call: TRBD2
v_call: TRBV11-2
clone_size: -
j_call: TRBJ2-3
cdr3_nt: TGTGCCAGCAGCTTAGTAGACCGGGAGGCAGATACGCAGTATTTT
cdr3_aa: CASSLVDREADTQYF

d_call: -
v_call: TRBV7-9
clone_size: many
j_call: TRBJ2-1
cdr3_nt: TGTGCCAGCAGCCAAAGACTAGGCAATGAGCAGTTCTTC
cdr3_aa: CASSQRLGNEQFF

d_call: -
v_call: TRBV6-5
clone_size: many
j_call: TRBJ2-3
cdr3_nt: TGTGCCAGCAGTAACTCAAATACGCAGTATTTT
cdr3_aa: CASSNSNTQYF

d_call: TRBD1
v_call: TRBV20-1
clone_size: -
j_call: TRBJ1-2
cdr3_nt: TGCAGTGGGCAGGGGGACAGGGGTCCCAAGGCCTATGGCTACACCTTC
cdr3_aa: CSGQGDRGPKAYGYTF

d_call: TRBD2
v_call: TRBV4-2
clone_size: many
j_call: TRBJ2-3
cdr3_nt: TGTGCCAGCAGCCAAGACGGGACTAGTACAGATACGCAGTATTTT
cdr3_aa: CASSQDGTSTDTQYF

d_call: -
v_call: TRBV7-3
clone_size: -
j_call: TRBJ2-3
cdr3_nt: TGTGCCAGCAGCCAGGCCCCGGCGGATACGCAGTATTTT
cdr3_aa: CASSQAPADTQYF

d_call: -
v_call: TRBV4-1
clone_size: few
j_call: TRBJ2-2
cdr3_nt: TGCGCCAGCAGCAGACTGAACACCGGGGAGCTGTTTTTT
cdr3_aa: CASSRLNTGELFF

d_call: -
v_call: TRBV7-2
clone_size: few
j_call: TRBJ2-7
cdr3_nt: TGTGCCAGCAGCTTAGGGGGCCAGGCGTACGAGCAGTACTTC
cdr3_aa: CASSLGGQAYEQYF

d_call: -
v_call: TRBV18
clone_size: few
j_call: TRBJ2-1
cdr3_nt: TGTGCCAGCTCTCCCTCGGTAGGTCCCGAGCAGTTCTTC
cdr3_aa: CASSPSVGPEQFF

d_call: TRBD2
v_call: TRBV7-2
clone_size: -
j_call: TRBJ2-2
cdr3_nt: TGTGCCAGCCGCCCGAGACTAGCAGTGGGCGGGGAGCTGTTTTTT
cdr3_aa: CASRPRLAVGGELFF

d_call: TRBD2
v_call: TRBV7-3
clone_size: few
j_call: TRBJ2-1
cdr3_nt: TGTGCCAGCAGCTTTGGACTAGCGGGAGACCGTCCGTTCTTC
cdr3_aa: CASSFGLAGDRPFF